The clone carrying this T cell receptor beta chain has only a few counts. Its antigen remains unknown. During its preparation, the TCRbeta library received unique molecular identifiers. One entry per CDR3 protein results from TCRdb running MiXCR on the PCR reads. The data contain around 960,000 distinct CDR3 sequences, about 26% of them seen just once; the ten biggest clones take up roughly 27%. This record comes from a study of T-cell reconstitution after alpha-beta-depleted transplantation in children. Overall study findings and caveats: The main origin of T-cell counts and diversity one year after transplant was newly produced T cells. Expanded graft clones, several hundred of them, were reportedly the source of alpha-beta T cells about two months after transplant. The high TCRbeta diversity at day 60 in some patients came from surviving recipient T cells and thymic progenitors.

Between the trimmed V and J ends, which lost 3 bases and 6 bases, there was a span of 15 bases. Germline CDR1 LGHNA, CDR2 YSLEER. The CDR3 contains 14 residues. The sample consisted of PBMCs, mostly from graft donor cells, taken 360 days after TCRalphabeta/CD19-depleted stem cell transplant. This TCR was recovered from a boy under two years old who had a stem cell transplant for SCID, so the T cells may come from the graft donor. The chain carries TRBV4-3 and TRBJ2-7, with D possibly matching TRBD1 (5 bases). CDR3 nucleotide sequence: TGCGCCAGCAGCCACGACAGCGCTCTTGGCGAGCAGTACTTC. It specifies CASSHDSALGEQYF.